Listed below are T cell receptor beta chains from one sample, sequenced in a study of blood T cell repertoires in COVID-19. Data came from immunoSEQ multiplex PCR; TCRdb stores just in-frame clones and leaves some out. The table has approximately 74,000 clones, around 79% seen once. Sequencing was carried out using peripheral blood. These receptors were obtained from a man aged 55 to 69 with acute or convalescent COVID-19. Both conserved end residues are part of each CDR3. The D gene is left open where the match is weak. Clone size appears in some rows only: once, few, many, or a class for an expanded clone.

abundance,d_gene,j_gene,v_gene,CDR3aa,CDR3nt
.,.,TRBJ1-1,TRBV6-4,CATKDSDMNTEAFF,TGTGCCACCAAGGACAGTGACATGAACACTGAAGCTTTCTTT
.,.,TRBJ1-5,TRBV6-5,CASSSTLGDQPQHF,TGTGCCAGCAGTTCTACTCTGGGAGATCAGCCCCAGCATTTT
.,.,TRBJ2-6,TRBV6-2/TRBV6-3,CASSYSLRLAAGANVLTF,TGTGCCAGCAGTTACTCACTACGCTTGGCAGCTGGGGCCAACGTCCTGACTTTC
once,.,TRBJ2-2,TRBV24-1,CATSDTQEGASGAGELFF,TGTGCCACCAGTGATACTCAGGAGGGGGCGTCTGGTGCCGGGGAGCTGTTTTTT
.,.,TRBJ1-3,TRBV9,CASSPRFYSGNTIYF,TGTGCCAGCAGCCCCCGATTCTACTCTGGAAACACCATATATTTT
.,.,TRBJ1-5,TRBV6-5,CASSGSNNQPQHF,TGTGCCAGCAGCGGGAGTAACAATCAGCCCCAGCATTTT
.,.,TRBJ1-1,TRBV11-3,CASSLNSGNTEAFF,TGTGCCAGCAGCTTAAATTCCGGGAACACTGAAGCTTTCTTT
.,TRBD2,TRBJ2-2,TRBV29-1,CSVNGLAGGPGELFF,TGCAGCGTAAACGGGCTAGCGGGGGGGCCCGGGGAGCTGTTTTTT
.,.,TRBJ2-7,TRBV4-3,CASSQDGGRREQYF,TGCGCCAGCAGCCAAGATGGAGGTAGGAGGGAGCAGTACTTC
.,TRBD2,TRBJ2-1,TRBV6-5,CASRLGLGGEEQFF,TGTGCCAGCAGGCTGGGACTAGGTGGGGAGGAGCAGTTCTTC
.,.,TRBJ2-7,TRBV5-4,CASSGQEKPYEQYF,TGTGCCAGCAGCGGACAAGAAAAGCCCTACGAGCAGTACTTC
.,.,TRBJ2-7,TRBV27,CASSSDAVQRYEQYF,TGTGCCAGCAGTTCCGATGCGGTCCAGCGCTACGAGCAGTACTTC
.,TRBD1,TRBJ1-2,TRBV11-2,CASSQPGQGRIGYTF,TGTGCCAGCAGCCAGCCAGGACAGGGGCGTATTGGCTACACCTTC
.,.,TRBJ1-1,TRBV6-5,CASRLYRNTEAFF,TGTGCCAGCAGGCTCTACAGGAACACTGAAGCTTTCTTT
.,.,TRBJ1-2,TRBV4-2,CASSFQGQGYGYTF,TGTGCCAGCAGCTTCCAGGGTCAGGGCTATGGCTACACCTTC
.,.,TRBJ1-2,TRBV5-1,CASRQNTGNGYTF,TGCGCCAGCAGGCAGAACACAGGGAATGGCTACACCTTC
.,.,TRBJ1-1,TRBV4-2,CASSQEGANTEAFF,TGTGCCAGCAGCCAAGAAGGGGCGAACACTGAAGCTTTCTTT
.,.,TRBJ1-5,TRBV19,CASRFQGPQHF,TGTGCCAGTAGGTTCCAGGGGCCCCAGCATTTT
.,TRBD1,TRBJ1-1,TRBV18,CASSPSSQGATEAFF,TGTGCCAGCTCACCAAGTTCACAGGGGGCAACTGAAGCTTTCTTT
.,.,TRBJ1-5,TRBV6-5,CASGATGSGPQHF,TGTGCCAGCGGGGCAACAGGGTCTGGGCCCCAGCATTTT